Listed below are T cell receptor beta chains from one sample, sequenced in a study of cytomegalovirus exposure and HLA in healthy donors. Assay used: immunoSEQ multiplex PCR; TCRdb lists only in-frame clones, some missing. The table includes about 170,000 clones, over 80% detected once. The specimen was PBMCs. The receptor source for this set is a girl aged 5 to 17 in good health and CMV-seropositive. Each CDR3 is given with its conserved first and last residue. Each record gives: clone size, D gene, V gene, J gene, CDR3 protein, CDR3 DNA. The D gene is left open where the match is weak. Clone size is shown for a subset of rows, as once, few, many or a class of expanded clone.

NA	NA	TRBV7-3	TRBJ2-1	CASSSQTGDNEQFF	TGTGCCAGCAGCTCTCAGACGGGTGACAATGAGCAGTTCTTC
NA	NA	TRBV19	TRBJ1-1	CASRGRDSRTEAFF	TGTGCCAGTAGGGGGAGGGATTCTAGGACTGAAGCTTTCTTT
NA	NA	TRBV19	TRBJ1-2	CASSIAGNANYGYTF	TGTGCCAGTAGCATCGCGGGCAACGCTAACTATGGCTACACCTTC
NA	TRBD1	TRBV9	TRBJ2-7	CASSPRPGQGPYEQYF	TGTGCCAGCAGCCCACGACCGGGACAGGGACCCTACGAGCAGTACTTC
NA	TRBD1	TRBV6-5	TRBJ1-4	CASSTTGANNEKLFF	TGTGCCAGCAGTACAACAGGGGCGAATAATGAAAAACTGTTTTTT
once	NA	TRBV7-6	TRBJ1-1	CASSPKARGTEAFF	TGTGCCAGCAGCCCCAAGGCCAGGGGCACTGAAGCTTTCTTT
NA	NA	TRBV29-1	TRBJ1-1	CSVAYPGANTEAFF	TGCAGCGTTGCCTACCCAGGGGCGAACACTGAAGCTTTCTTT
NA	NA	TRBV2	TRBJ2-6	CASSPGISGANVLTF	TGTGCCAGCAGCCCGGGGATCTCTGGGGCCAACGTCCTGACTTTC
NA	TRBD1	TRBV11-2	TRBJ1-3	CASSLGRGRTGAGNTIYF	TGTGCCAGCAGCTTAGGACGCGGTCGGACAGGGGCCGGAAACACCATATATTTT
NA	NA	TRBV2	TRBJ1-1	CASSEENEAFF	TGTGCCAGCAGTGAGGAGAATGAAGCTTTCTTT
few	NA	TRBV5-1	TRBJ1-3	CASSFDSSGNTIYF	TGCGCCAGCAGCTTCGACAGCTCTGGAAACACCATATATTTT
few	TRBD1	TRBV10-3	TRBJ2-3	CASRGSADTQYF	TGTGCCTCCAGGGGGTCGGCGGATACGCAGTATTTT
NA	TRBD2	TRBV5-6	TRBJ2-2	CASSYGASGANTGELFF	TGTGCCAGCAGCTATGGGGCTAGCGGGGCGAACACCGGGGAGCTGTTTTTT
NA	TRBD1	TRBV5-4	TRBJ1-3	CASSAGQGELGNTIYF	TGTGCCAGCAGCGCAGGCCAGGGGGAGTTGGGAAACACCATATATTTT